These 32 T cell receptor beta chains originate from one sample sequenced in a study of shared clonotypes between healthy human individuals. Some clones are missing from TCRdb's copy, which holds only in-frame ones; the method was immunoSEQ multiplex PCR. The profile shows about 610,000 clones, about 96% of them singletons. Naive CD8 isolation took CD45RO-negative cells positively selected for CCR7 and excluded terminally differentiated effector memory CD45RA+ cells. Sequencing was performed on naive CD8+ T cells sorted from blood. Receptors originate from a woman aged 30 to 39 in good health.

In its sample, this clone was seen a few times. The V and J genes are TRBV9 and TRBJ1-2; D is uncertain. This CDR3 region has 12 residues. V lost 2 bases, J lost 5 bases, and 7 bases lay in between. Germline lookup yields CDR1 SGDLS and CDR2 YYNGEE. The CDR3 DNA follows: TGTGCCAGCAGCGTCGGCCTATATGGCTACACCTTC. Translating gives CASSVGLYGYTF.

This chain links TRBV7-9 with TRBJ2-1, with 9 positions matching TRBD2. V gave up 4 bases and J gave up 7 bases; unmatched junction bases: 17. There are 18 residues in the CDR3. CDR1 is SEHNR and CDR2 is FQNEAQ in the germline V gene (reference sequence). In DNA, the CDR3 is TGTGCCAGCAGCTACCCTGAGAGAGTAGCGGGAGTAGTTAATGAGCAGTTCTTC. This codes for CASSYPERVAGVVNEQFF.

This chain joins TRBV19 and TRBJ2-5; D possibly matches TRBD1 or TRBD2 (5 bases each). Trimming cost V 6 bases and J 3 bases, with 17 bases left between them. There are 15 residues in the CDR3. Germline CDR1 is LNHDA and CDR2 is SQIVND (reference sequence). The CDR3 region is CASRPAGTEKETQYF. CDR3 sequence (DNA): TGTGCCAGTAGGCCAGCCGGGACGGAAAAAGAGACCCAGTACTTC.

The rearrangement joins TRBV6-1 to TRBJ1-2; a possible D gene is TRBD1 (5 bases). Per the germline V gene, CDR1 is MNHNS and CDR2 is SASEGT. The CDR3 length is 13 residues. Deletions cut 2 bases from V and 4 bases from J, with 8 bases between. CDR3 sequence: CASSEPGAYGYTF. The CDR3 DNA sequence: TGTGCCAGCAGTGAACCCGGGGCCTATGGCTACACCTTC.

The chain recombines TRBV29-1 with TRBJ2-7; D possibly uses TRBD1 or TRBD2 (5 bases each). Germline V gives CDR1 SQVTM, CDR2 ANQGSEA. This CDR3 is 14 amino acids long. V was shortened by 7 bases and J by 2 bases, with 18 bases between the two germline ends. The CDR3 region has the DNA TGCAGCGGGCGATTCCGGGACGGGGCCTACGAGCAGTACTTC. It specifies CSGRFRDGAYEQYF.

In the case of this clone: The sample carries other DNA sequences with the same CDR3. The CDR3 sequence: CASSLGPSYEQYF. CDR3 nucleotide sequence: TGTGCCAGCAGTTTGGGACCCTCCTACGAGCAGTACTTC. The chain joins TRBV27 to TRBJ2-5; D possibly matches TRBD1 or TRBD2 (5 bases each). The assigned J gene may be wrong: the sequence end matches TRBJ2-7 better. This CDR3 has 13 residues. CDR1 is MNHEY, CDR2 SMNVEV, per germline (reference sequence).

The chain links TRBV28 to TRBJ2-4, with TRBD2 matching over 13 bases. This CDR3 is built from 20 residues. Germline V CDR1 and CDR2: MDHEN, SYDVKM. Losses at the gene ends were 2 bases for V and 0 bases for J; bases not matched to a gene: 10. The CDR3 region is CASSLLQGLAGQLAKNIQYF. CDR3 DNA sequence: TGTGCCAGCAGTTTACTTCAGGGACTAGCGGGACAGCTAGCCAAAAACATTCAGTACTTC.

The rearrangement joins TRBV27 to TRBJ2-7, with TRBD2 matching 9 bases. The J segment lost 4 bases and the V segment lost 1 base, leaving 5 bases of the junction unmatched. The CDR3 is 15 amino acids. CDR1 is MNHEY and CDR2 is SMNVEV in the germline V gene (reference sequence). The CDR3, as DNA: TGTGCCAGCAGTTTATTAGCGGGAGCCTTTTACGAGCAGTACTTC. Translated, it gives CASSLLAGAFYEQYF.

The CDR3: CASSLFMFESYEQYF. CDR3 nucleotide sequence: TGTGCCAGCAGTTTATTTATGTTTGAGTCCTACGAGCAGTACTTC. This chain links TRBV28 with TRBJ2-7, with no clear D. The CDR3 totals 15 residues. Germline CDR1 reads MDHEN; CDR2 reads SYDVKM. V was pared by 1 base and J by 1 base, with 11 bases between.

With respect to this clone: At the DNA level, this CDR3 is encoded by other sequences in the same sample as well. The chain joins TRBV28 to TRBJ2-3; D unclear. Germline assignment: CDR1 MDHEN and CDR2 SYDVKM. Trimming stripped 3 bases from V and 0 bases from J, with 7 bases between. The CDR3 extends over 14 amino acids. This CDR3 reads CASSFLTSTDTQYF. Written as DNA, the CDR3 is TGTGCCAGCAGTTTTTTGACTAGCACAGATACGCAGTATTTT.

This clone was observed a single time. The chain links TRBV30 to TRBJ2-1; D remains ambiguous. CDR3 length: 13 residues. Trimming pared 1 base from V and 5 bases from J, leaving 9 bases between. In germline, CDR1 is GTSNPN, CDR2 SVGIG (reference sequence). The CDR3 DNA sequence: TGTGCCTGGAGTGACGACTTAAACAATGAGCAGTTCTTC. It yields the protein CAWSDDLNNEQFF.

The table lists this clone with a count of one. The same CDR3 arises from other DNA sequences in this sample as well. The chain's CDR3 is CASSVGGTDTQYF. In nucleotides, the CDR3 is TGTGCCAGCAGCGTTGGCGGCACAGATACGCAGTATTTT. V and J are TRBV9 and TRBJ2-3; D gene unclear. There are 13 residues in the CDR3. In germline, CDR1 is SGDLS, CDR2 YYNGEE. V lost 2 bases and J lost 1, with 5 bases in between.

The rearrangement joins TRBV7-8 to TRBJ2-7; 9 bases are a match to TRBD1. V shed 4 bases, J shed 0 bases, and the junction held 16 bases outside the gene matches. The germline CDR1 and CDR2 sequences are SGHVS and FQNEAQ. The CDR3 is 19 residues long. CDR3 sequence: CASSSGIDNRGRLSYEQYF. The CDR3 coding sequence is TGTGCCAGCAGCTCCGGGATAGACAACAGGGGGCGGCTCTCCTACGAGCAGTACTTC.

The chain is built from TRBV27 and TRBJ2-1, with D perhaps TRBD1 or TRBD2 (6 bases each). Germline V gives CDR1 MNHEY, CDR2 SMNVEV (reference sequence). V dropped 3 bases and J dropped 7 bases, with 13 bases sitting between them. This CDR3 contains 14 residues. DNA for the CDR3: TGTGCCAGCAGTTTTTGGGGGGCGGGTAATGAGCAGTTCTTC. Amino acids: CASSFWGAGNEQFF.

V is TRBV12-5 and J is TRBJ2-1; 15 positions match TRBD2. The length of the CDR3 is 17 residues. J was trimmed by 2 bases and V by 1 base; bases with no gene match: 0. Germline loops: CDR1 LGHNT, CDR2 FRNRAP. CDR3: CASGLGTSGRAYNEQFF. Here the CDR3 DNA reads TGTGCTAGTGGTTTGGGGACTAGCGGGAGGGCCTACAATGAGCAGTTCTTC.

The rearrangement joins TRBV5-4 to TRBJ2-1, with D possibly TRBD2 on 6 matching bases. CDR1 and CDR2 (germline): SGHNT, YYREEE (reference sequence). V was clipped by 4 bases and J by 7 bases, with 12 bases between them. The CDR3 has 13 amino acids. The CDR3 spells CASSPGGVNEQFF. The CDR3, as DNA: TGTGCCAGCAGCCCAGGAGGGGTAAATGAGCAGTTCTTC.

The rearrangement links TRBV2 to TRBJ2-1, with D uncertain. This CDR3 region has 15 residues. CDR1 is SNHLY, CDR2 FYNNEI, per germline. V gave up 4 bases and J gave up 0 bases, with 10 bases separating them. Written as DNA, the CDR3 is TGTGCCAGCAGTGTTTTCGGGCGCTCCTACAATGAGCAGTTCTTC. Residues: CASSVFGRSYNEQFF.

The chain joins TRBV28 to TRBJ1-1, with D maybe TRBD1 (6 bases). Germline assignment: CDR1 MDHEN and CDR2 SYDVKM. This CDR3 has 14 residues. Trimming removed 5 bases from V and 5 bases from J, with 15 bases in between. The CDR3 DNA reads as TGTGCCAGCAGTCCAGACTTAGGGGGGACTGAAGCTTTCTTT. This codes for CASSPDLGGTEAFF.

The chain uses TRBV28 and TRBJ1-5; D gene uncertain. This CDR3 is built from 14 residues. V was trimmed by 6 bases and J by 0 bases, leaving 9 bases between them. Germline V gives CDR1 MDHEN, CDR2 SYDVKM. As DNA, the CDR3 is TGTGCCAGCAGGCCTCCCTATAGCAATCAGCCCCAGCATTTT. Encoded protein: CASRPPYSNQPQHF. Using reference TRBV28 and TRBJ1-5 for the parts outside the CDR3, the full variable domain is DVKVTQSSRYLVKRTGEKVFLECVQDMDHENMFWYRQDPGLGLRLIYFSYDVKMKEKGDIPEGYSVSREKKERFSLILESASTNQTSMYLCASRPPYSNQPQHFGDGTRLSIL.

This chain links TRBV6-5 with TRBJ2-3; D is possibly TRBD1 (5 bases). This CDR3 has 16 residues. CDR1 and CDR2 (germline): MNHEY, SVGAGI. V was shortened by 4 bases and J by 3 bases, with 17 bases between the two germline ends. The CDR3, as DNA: TGTGCCAGCAGTTTTACAGGCCGTCACGGGACAGATACGCAGTATTTT. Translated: CASSFTGRHGTDTQYF.

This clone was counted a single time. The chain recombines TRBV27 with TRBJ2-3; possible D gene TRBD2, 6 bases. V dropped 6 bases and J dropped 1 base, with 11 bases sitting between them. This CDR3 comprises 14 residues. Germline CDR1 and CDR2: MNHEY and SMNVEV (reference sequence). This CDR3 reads CASRTGLGTDTQYF. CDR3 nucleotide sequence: TGTGCCAGCAGAACGGGACTGGGCACAGATACGCAGTATTTT.

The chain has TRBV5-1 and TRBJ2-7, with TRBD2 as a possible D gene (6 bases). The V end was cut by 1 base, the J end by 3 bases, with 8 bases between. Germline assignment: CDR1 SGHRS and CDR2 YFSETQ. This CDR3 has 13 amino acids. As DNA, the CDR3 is TGCGCCAGCAGCTTGCGCGGGAACTACGAGCAGTACTTC. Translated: CASSLRGNYEQYF. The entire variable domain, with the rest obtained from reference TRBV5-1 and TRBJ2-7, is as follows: KAGVTQTPRYLIKTRGQQVTLSCSPISGHRSVSWYQQTPGQGLQFLFEYFSETQRNKGNFPGRFSGRQFSNSRSEMNVSTLELGDSALYLCASSLRGNYEQYFGPGTRLTVT.

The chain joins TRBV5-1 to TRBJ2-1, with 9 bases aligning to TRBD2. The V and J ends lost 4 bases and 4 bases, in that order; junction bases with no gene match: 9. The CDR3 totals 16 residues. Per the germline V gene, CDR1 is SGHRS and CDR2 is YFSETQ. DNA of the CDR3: TGCGCCAGCAGCGTGCATACTAGCGGGCCTTACAATGAGCAGTTCTTC. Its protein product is CASSVHTSGPYNEQFF.

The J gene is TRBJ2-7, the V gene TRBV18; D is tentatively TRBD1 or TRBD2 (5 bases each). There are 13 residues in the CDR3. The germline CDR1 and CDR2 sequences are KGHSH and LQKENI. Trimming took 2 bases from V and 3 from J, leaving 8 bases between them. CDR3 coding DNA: TGTGCCAGCTCACCAGGGGACGGCTACGAGCAGTACTTC. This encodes CASSPGDGYEQYF. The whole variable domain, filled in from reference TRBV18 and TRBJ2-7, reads NAGVMQNPRHLVRRRGQEARLRCSPMKGHSHVYWYRQLPEEGLKFMVYLQKENIIDESGMPKERFSAEFPKEGPSILRIQQVVRGDSAAYFCASSPGDGYEQYFGPGTRLTVT.

CDR3 loop: CASMNSGRAIDTQYF. As DNA, the CDR3 is TGTGCCAGCATGAATAGCGGGAGGGCCATAGATACGCAGTATTTT. The chain joins TRBV28 to TRBJ2-3, with 11 bases fitting TRBD2. The CDR3 covers 15 residues. Germline V gene sequence: CDR1 MDHEN, CDR2 SYDVKM. After removal of 7 bases from V and 5 bases from J, the junction contained 8 bases not matched to a gene.

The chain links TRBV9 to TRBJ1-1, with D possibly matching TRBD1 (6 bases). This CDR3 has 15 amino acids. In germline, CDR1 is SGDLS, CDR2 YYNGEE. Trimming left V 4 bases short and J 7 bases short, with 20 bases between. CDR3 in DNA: TGTGCCAGCAGCCCCTCGGTAGGGGGGAGCCTTGAAGCTTTCTTT. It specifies CASSPSVGGSLEAFF.

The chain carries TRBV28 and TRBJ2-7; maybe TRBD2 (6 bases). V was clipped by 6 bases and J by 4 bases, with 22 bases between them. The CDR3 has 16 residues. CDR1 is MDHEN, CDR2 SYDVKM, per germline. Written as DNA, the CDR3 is TGTGCCAGCAGACGAGCTACTCGGACGGGGGATTACGAGCAGTACTTC. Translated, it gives CASRRATRTGDYEQYF.

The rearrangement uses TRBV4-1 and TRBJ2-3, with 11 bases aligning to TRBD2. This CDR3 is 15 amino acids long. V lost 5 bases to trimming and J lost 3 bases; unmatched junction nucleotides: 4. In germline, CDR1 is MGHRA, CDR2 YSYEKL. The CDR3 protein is CASSSLAGGTDTQYF. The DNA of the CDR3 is TGCGCCAGCAGCTCGCTAGCGGGAGGTACAGATACGCAGTATTTT.

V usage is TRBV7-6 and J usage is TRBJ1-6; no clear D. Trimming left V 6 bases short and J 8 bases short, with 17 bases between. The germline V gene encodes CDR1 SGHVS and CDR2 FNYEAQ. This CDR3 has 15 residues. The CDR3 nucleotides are TGTGCCAGCAGTGGGTCCTCAAGCGCCTATTCACCCCTCCACTTT. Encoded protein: CASSGSSSAYSPLHF.

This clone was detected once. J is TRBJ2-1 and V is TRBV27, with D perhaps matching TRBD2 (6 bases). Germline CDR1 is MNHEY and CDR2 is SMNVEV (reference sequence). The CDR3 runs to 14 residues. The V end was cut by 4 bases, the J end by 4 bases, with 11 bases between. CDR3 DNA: TGTGCCAGCAGTTCGCCGGGGGATTACAATGAGCAGTTCTTC. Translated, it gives CASSSPGDYNEQFF.

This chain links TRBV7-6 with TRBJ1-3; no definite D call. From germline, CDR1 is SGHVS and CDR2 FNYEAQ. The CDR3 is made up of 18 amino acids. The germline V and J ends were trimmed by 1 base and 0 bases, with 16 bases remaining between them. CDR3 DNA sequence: TGTGCCAGCAGCTTAGTGGTATGGGCAGGAAACTCTGGAAACACCATATATTTT. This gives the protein CASSLVVWAGNSGNTIYF.

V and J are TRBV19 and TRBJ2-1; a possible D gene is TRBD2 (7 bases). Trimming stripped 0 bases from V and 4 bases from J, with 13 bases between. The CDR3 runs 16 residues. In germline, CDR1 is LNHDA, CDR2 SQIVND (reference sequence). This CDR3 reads CASSIEPRGAYNEQFF. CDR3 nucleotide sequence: TGTGCCAGTAGTATAGAACCCCGGGGGGCTTACAATGAGCAGTTCTTC.